This TCR beta chain comes out of a study of blood T cells in healthy people across ages. Trimming left V 2 bases short and J 4 bases short, with 12 bases between. Germline V gene sequence: CDR1 DFQATT, CDR2 SNEGSKA (reference sequence). CDR3 length: 13 residues. Points on this clonotype: Its specificity is not known.

Primed by a sample-barcoded 5' primer and a J-beta primer mix, a second PCR proceeded for 7 to 11 cycles. MiXCR, applied by TCRdb to the 5' RACE reads, yields one record per CDR3 protein. The sample yields about 1 million distinct CDR3 sequences, less than 50% seen once. Study conclusions and caveats: The diversity estimates, figures obtained from one million T cells, were considered underestimates.

The chain employs TRBV20-1 and TRBJ2-7, with D uncertain. The specimen sequenced was blood. This TCR derives from a woman aged 55-70 years in good health. CDR3 sequence (DNA): TGCAGTGCTAGACGGCCGGATTTATACGAGCAGTACTTC. Protein product: CSARRPDLYEQYF.